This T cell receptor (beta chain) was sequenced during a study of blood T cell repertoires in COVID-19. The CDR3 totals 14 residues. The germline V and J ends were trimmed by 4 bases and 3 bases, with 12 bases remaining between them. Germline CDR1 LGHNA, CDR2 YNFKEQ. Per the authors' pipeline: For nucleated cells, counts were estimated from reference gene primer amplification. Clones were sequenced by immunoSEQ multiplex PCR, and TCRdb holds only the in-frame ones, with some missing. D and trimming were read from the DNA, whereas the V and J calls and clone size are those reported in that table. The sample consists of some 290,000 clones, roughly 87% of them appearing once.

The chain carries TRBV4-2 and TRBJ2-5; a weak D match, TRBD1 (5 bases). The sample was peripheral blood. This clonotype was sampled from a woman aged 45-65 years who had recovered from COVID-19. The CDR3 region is CASSPRQGEETQYF. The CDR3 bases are TGTGCCAGCAGCCCGCGGCAGGGTGAAGAGACCCAGTACTTC.